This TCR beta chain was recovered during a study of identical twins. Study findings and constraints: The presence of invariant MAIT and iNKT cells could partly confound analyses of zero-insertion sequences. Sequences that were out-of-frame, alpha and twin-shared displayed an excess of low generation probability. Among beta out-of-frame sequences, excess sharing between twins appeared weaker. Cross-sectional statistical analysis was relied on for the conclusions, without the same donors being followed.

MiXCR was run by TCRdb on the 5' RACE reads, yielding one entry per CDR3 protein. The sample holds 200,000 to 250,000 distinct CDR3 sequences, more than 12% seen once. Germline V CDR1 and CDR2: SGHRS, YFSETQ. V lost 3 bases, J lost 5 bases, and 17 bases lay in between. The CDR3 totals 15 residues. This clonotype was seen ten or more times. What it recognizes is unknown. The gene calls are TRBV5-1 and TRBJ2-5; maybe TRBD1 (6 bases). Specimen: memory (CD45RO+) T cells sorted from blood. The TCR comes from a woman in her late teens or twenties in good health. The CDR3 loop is CASSSIGDTRETQYF. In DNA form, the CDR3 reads TGCGCCAGCAGCTCGATTGGGGACACTCGGGAGACCCAGTACTTC.